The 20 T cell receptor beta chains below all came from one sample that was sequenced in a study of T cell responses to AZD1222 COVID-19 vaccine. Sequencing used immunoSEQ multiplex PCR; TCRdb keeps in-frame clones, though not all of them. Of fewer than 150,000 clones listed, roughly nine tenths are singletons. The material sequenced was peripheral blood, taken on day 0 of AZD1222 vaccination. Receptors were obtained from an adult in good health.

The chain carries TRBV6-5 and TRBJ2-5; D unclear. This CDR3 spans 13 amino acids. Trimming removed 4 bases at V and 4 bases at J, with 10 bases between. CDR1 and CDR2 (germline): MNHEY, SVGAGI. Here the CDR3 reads CASSFGRRETQYF. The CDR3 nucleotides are TGTGCCAGCAGTTTCGGCAGGAGAGAGACCCAGTACTTC.

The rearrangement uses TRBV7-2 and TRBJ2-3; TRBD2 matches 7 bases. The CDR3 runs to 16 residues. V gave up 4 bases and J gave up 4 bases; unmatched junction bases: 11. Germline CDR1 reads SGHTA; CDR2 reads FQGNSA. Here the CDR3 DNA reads TGTGCCAGCAGCTATAGAGGGGTGCTAGCGGCAGATACGCAGTATTTT. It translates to CASSYRGVLAADTQYF.

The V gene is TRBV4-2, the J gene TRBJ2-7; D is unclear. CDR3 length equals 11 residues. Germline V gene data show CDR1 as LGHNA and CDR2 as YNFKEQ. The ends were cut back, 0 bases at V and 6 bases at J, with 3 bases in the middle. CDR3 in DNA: TGTGCCAGCAGCCAAGATTTCGAGCAGTACTTC. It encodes CASSQDFEQYF.

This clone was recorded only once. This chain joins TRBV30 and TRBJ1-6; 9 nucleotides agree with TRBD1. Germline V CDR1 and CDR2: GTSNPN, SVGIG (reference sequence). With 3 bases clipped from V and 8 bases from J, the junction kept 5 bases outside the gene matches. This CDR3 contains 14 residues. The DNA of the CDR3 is TGTGCCTGGAGGACTTGGACAGGGGATTCACCCCTCCACTTT. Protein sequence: CAWRTWTGDSPLHF.

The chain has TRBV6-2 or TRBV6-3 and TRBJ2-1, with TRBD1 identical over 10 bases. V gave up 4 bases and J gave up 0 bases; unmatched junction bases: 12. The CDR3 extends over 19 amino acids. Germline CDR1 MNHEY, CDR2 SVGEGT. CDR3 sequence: CASSSPGTGVMASYNEQFF. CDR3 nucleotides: TGTGCCAGCAGTTCCCCCGGGACAGGGGTTATGGCCTCCTACAATGAGCAGTTCTTC.

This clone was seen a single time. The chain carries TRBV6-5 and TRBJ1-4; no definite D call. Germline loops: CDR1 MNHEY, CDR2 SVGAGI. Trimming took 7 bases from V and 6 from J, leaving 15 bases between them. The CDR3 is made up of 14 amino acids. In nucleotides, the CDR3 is TGTGCCAGCAATCCCCGGGCGCAGGATGAAAAACTGTTTTTT. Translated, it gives CASNPRAQDEKLFF.

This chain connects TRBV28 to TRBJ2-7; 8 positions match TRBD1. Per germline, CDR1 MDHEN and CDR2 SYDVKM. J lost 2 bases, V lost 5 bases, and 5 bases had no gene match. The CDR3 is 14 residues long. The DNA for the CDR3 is TGTGCCAGCAGTCAGACAGGGGCTACCTACGAGCAGTACTTC. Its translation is CASSQTGATYEQYF.

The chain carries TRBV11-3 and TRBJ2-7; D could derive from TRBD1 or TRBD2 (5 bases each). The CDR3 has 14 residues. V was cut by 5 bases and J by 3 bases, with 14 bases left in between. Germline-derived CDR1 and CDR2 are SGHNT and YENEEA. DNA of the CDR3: TGTGCCAGCAGCCCTCGGGACGGAGACTACGAGCAGTACTTC. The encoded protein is CASSPRDGDYEQYF.

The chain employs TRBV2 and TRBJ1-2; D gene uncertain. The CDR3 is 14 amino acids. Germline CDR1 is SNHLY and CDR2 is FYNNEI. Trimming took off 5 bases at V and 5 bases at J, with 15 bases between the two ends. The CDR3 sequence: CASSLLREPYGYTF. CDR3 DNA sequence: TGTGCCAGCAGTTTACTCCGGGAGCCTTATGGCTACACCTTC.

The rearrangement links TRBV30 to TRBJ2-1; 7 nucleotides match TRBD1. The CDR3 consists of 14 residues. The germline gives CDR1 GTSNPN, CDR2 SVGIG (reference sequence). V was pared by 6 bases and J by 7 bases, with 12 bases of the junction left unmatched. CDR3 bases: TGTGCCTGCCCAAGTATACGACAGGGTAATGAGCAGTTCTTC. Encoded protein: CACPSIRQGNEQFF.

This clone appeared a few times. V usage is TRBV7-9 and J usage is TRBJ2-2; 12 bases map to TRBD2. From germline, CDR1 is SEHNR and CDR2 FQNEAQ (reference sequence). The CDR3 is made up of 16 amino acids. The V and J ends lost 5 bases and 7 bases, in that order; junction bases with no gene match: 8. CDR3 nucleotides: TGTGCCAGCAGCCTTTCTAGCGGGAGGGCCTTCGGGGAGCTGTTTTTT. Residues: CASSLSSGRAFGELFF.

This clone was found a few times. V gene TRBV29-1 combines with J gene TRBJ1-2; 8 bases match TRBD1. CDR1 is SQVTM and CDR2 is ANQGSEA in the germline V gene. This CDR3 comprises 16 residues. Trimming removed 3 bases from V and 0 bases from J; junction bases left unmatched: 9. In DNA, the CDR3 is TGCAGCGTTGACAGGGGGACAGGAAGATCTAACTATGGCTACACCTTC. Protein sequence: CSVDRGTGRSNYGYTF.

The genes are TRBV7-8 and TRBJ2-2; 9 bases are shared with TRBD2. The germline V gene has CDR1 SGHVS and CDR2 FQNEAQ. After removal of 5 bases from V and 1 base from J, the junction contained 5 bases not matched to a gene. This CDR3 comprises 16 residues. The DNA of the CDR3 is TGTGCCAGCAGCAGACTAGCGGCCTGGAACACCGGGGAGCTGTTTTTT. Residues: CASSRLAAWNTGELFF.

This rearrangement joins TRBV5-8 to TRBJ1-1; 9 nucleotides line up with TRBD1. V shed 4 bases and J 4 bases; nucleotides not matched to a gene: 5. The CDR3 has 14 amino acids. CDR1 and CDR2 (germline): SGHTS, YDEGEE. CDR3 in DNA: TGTGCCAGCAGCCTAGGGACAGGGCGCACTGAAGCTTTCTTT. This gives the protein CASSLGTGRTEAFF.

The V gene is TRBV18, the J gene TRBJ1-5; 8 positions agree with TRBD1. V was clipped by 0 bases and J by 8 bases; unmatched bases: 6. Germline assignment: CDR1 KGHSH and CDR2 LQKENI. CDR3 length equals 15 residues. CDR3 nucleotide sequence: TGTGCCAGCTCACCACCGACAGGACAGGGAAAGCCCCAGCATTTT. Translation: CASSPPTGQGKPQHF.

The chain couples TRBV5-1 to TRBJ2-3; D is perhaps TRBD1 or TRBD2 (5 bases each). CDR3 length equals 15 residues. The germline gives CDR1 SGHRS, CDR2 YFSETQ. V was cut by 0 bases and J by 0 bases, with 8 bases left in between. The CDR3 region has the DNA TGCGCCAGCAGCTTGGCCTGGGGGAGCACAGATACGCAGTATTTT. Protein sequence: CASSLAWGSTDTQYF.

The CDR3 DNA reads TGTGCCAGCAGCTCGCCCGGGACAGGGGTCGATGAGCAGTTCTTC. Protein product: CASSSPGTGVDEQFF. This chain joins TRBV7-9 and TRBJ2-1, with TRBD1 identical over 10 bases. After removal of 4 bases from V and 8 bases from J, the junction contained 8 bases not matched to a gene. This CDR3 comprises 15 residues. Germline CDR1 SEHNR, CDR2 FQNEAQ (reference sequence). Full variable domain (outside the CDR3, taken from reference TRBV7-9 and TRBJ2-1): DTGVSQNPRHKITKRGQNVTFRCDPISEHNRLYWYRQTLGQGPEFLTYFQNEAQLEKSRLLSDRFSAERPKGSFSTLEIQRTEQGDSAMYLCASSSPGTGVDEQFFGPGTRLTVL.

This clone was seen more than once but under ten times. CDR3 nucleotides: TGTGCCAGCAGTTCCCCGAGACAGGGTTATGGTCGGGGTGAAGCTTTCTTT. Amino acids: CASSSPRQGYGRGEAFF. The chain carries TRBV27 and TRBJ1-1, with 7 bases lining up with TRBD1. The length of the CDR3 is 17 residues. After removal of 4 bases from V and 7 bases from J, the junction contained 18 bases not matched to a gene. In germline, CDR1 is MNHEY, CDR2 SMNVEV (reference sequence).

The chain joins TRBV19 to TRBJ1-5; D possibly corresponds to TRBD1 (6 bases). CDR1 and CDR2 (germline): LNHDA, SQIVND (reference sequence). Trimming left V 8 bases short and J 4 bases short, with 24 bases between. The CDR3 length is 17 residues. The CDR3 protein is CASHPSGGGRWNQPQHF. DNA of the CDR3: TGTGCCAGTCACCCTTCGGGGGGGGGCAGGTGGAATCAGCCCCAGCATTTT.

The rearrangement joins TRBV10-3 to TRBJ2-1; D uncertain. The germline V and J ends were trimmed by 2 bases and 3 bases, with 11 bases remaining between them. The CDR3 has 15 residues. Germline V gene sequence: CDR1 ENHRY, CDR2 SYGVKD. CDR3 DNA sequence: TGTGCCATCAGTGAGCCCCAGCGAAACTACAATGAGCAGTTCTTC. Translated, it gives CAISEPQRNYNEQFF.